The 17 T cell receptor beta chains below come from one sample, sequenced in a study of identical twins. TCRdb used MiXCR to reprocess the 5' RACE reads, holding one entry per CDR3 protein. This table has more than 200,000 distinct CDR3 sequences, around 15% appearing once. The sequenced sample was memory (CD45RO+) T cells sorted from blood. Receptors originate from a woman between 18 and 29 years old in good health.

This clonotype was observed many times. The rearrangement joins TRBV29-1 to TRBJ2-7; tentative D call: TRBD2 (6 bases). The germline gives CDR1 SQVTM, CDR2 ANQGSEA. The CDR3 sequence is 15 residues long. V lost 6 bases and J lost 1, with 19 bases in between. CDR3 sequence: CSVALRREPSYEQYF. CDR3 bases: TGCAGCGTCGCTCTTCGGCGGGAACCGTCCTACGAGCAGTACTTC.

This clonotype came up a few times. The genes are TRBV5-1 and TRBJ1-1; tentatively, D is TRBD1 (5 bases). Trimming pared 4 bases from V and 7 bases from J, leaving 17 bases between. CDR1 is SGHRS, CDR2 YFSETQ, per germline. The CDR3 loop spans 14 amino acids. CDR3 protein: CASSRGEAYIEAFF. The CDR3 DNA reads TGCGCCAGCAGCCGGGGGGAGGCTTACATTGAAGCTTTCTTT.

V gene TRBV3-1 combines with J gene TRBJ2-1; 8 bases are shared with TRBD2. CDR1 and CDR2 from the germline V gene are LGHDT and YNNKEL (reference sequence). V trimming: 0 bases; J trimming: 11 bases; junction bases outside the gene matches: 15. The CDR3 is 17 residues long. CDR3 in amino acids: CASSQDLASGRGFKQFF. CDR3 nucleotide sequence: TGTGCCAGCAGCCAAGATCTCGCAAGCGGGAGAGGGTTTAAGCAGTTCTTC.

The chain recombines TRBV20-1 with TRBJ2-1; D is ambiguous. Germline values: CDR1 DFQATT, CDR2 SNEGSKA (reference sequence). The CDR3 is 13 residues long. Deletions cut 3 bases from V and 5 bases from J, with 11 bases between. The CDR3 sequence is CSASLGWDNEQFF. In nucleotides, the CDR3 is TGCAGTGCTAGTTTGGGCTGGGACAATGAGCAGTTCTTC.

This clonotype was detected ten times or more. This chain uses TRBV12-3 or TRBV12-4 with TRBJ1-1; 7 bases agree with TRBD1. This CDR3 contains 14 residues. Trimming at V came to 2 bases and at J to 6 bases, leaving 6 bases not matched to a gene. DNA for the CDR3: TGTGCCAGCAGTTTACAGGGGGGTGATGCTGAAGCTTTCTTT. Encoded protein: CASSLQGGDAEAFF.

The table lists this clonotype with a few counts. J is TRBJ1-5 and V is TRBV6-2 or TRBV6-3; possible D gene TRBD1, 5 bases. The CDR3 runs to 12 residues. CDR1 is MNHEY and CDR2 is SVGEGT in the germline V gene. Trimming removed 5 bases at V and 5 bases at J, with 7 bases between. The CDR3 sequence: CASSLRDQPQHF. The DNA for the CDR3 is TGTGCCAGCAGTCTCAGGGATCAGCCCCAGCATTTT.

Here the CDR3 reads CASSLSAVTQYF. CDR3 bases: TGTGCCAGCAGTTTATCCGCCGTTACGCAGTATTTT. The V and J genes are TRBV28 and TRBJ2-3; D gene unclear. The germline V gene encodes CDR1 MDHEN and CDR2 SYDVKM. CDR3 length: 12 residues. V gave up 1 base and J gave up 8 bases, with 7 bases separating them.

This clonotype was seen only a few times. The chain recombines TRBV3-1 with TRBJ2-1; 8 bases agree with TRBD2. The V gene's germline CDR1 is LGHDT and CDR2 YNNKEL (reference sequence). This CDR3 is 15 amino acids long. J lost 4 bases, V lost 3 bases, and 5 bases had no gene match. Written as DNA, the CDR3 is TGTGCCAGCAGCCAGAGCGGGAGTGCGTACAATGAGCAGTTCTTC. Translated: CASSQSGSAYNEQFF.

The chain recombines TRBV6-1 with TRBJ1-4; unclear D gene. Trimming stripped 3 bases from V and 4 bases from J, with 9 bases between. Germline V gene data show CDR1 as MNHNS and CDR2 as SASEGT. CDR3 size: 14 residues. This chain's CDR3 is CASSDAQINEKLFF. The CDR3 DNA reads TGTGCCAGCAGTGATGCGCAGATTAATGAAAAACTGTTTTTT.

This clonotype has more than one count but fewer than ten. The chain links TRBV20-1 to TRBJ1-5; tentative D call: TRBD1 (6 bases). The CDR3 consists of 13 residues. CDR1 and CDR2 from the germline V gene are DFQATT and SNEGSKA (reference sequence). With 3 bases removed from V and 6 bases from J, the gap between germline ends came to 12 bases. The CDR3 DNA reads TGCAGTGCTAGGGGGGGGCGCACTCAGCCCCAGCATTTT. Translated, it gives CSARGGRTQPQHF.

The chain joins TRBV12-2 to TRBJ1-2; no DNA check was done on the table's D call, TRBD1. TRBV12-2 counts as a pseudogene. The CDR3 spans 13 residues. This CDR3 reads CASRLGDNYGYTF. The CDR3, as DNA: TGTGCAAGTCGCTTAGGGGACAACTATGGCTACACCTTC.

At least ten counts were recorded for this clonotype. The gene calls are TRBV4-3 and TRBJ2-2; D unresolved. Germline V gene lookup returns CDR1 LGHNA and CDR2 YSLEER. V shed 0 bases and J shed 0 bases, with 11 bases lying between them. This CDR3 region has 17 residues. The CDR3 protein is CASSQEPGRSNTGELFF. CDR3 sequence (DNA): TGCGCCAGCAGCCAAGAACCTGGCAGGTCGAACACCGGGGAGCTGTTTTTT.

The chain joins TRBV12-3 or TRBV12-4 to TRBJ1-6; D call uncertain. The V and J ends lost 4 bases and 14 bases respectively, with 12 bases between them. The CDR3 has 12 residues. The DNA of the CDR3 is TGTGCCAGCAGTTATGACCAAAGGGCCCTCCACTTT. As protein: CASSYDQRALHF.

The chain combines TRBV11-2 with TRBJ2-3, with 10 bases fitting TRBD2. Unmatched junction bases numbered 5, after V lost 1 base and J lost 10 bases. Germline V gene data show CDR1 as SGHAT and CDR2 as FQNNGV. The CDR3 sequence is 14 residues long. The CDR3 spells CASSLGPSGSPQYF. CDR3 bases: TGTGCCAGCAGCTTAGGTCCTAGCGGGAGCCCGCAGTATTTT.

The chain joins TRBV7-2 to TRBJ1-2, with TRBD1 matching 9 bases. There are 15 residues in the CDR3. The V gene's germline CDR1 is SGHTA and CDR2 FQGNSA. V was clipped by 5 bases and J by 4 bases; unmatched bases: 8. Here the CDR3 reads CASSPRGQGPYGYTF. CDR3 coding DNA: TGTGCCAGCAGCCCGAGGGGACAGGGCCCCTATGGCTACACCTTC.

Regarding this clonotype: An end of the junction differs from the germline gene, which may be a read error. This chain's CDR3 is CASSRQGPNVQTF. In DNA, the CDR3 is TGTGCCAGCAGCCGACAGGGGCCCAACGTCCAGACTTTC. The chain carries TRBV9 and TRBJ2-6, with TRBD1 matching 8 bases. The CDR3 covers 13 residues. CDR1 is SGDLS, CDR2 YYNGEE, per germline.

The genes are TRBV12-3 or TRBV12-4 and TRBJ2-2, with D possibly being TRBD2 (5 bases). CDR3 size: 16 residues. V was pared by 3 bases and J by 8 bases, with 19 bases between. The CDR3 spells CASSFSTAGRRGELFF. The CDR3 bases are TGTGCCAGCAGTTTTTCAACGGCGGGTCGGCGGGGGGAGCTGTTTTTT.